The 9 T cell receptor beta chains in this list originate from one sample, sequenced in a study of human T cells and chemical hapten exposure. From the RACE reads, TCRdb called clonotypes with MiXCR, one entry per CDR3 protein. The sample records fewer than 70,000 distinct CDR3 sequences, approximately 11% being singletons. The time point: pre-sensitization, week 0. Documented treatment: therapeutic diphenylcyclopropenone sensitization with weekly scalp DPC. The source was whole blood, collected in connection with sensitization to the hapten diphenylcyclopropenone (DPC). These receptors all stem from a woman aged 50 to 60 with alopecia areata. Some clones in this sample may be carry-over from other donors' samples.

J is TRBJ2-2 and V is TRBV20-1, with 13 nucleotides matching TRBD2. Trimming cost V 0 bases and J 6 bases; bases outside gene matches: 10. The CDR3 totals 18 residues. Germline V CDR1 and CDR2: DFQATT, SNEGSKA (reference sequence). CDR3 sequence: CSARDSGTSGMVPGELFF. The CDR3 DNA reads as TGCAGTGCTAGAGATTCTGGGACTAGCGGGATGGTCCCCGGGGAGCTGTTTTTT.

This clonotype was seen ten or more times. The V and J genes are TRBV7-3 and TRBJ2-5; D possibly corresponds to TRBD1 (6 bases). CDR3 length equals 13 residues. Trimming took 5 bases from V and 2 from J, leaving 9 bases between them. Germline CDR1 is SGHTA and CDR2 is FQGTGA. The CDR3 region is CASSRGQQETQYF. The CDR3 DNA reads TGTGCCAGCAGCCGGGGACAACAAGAGACCCAGTACTTC.

There are many counts of this clonotype. The rearrangement uses TRBV7-8 and TRBJ2-5; the D gene is possibly TRBD2 (5 bases). There are 15 residues in the CDR3. Germline-derived CDR1 and CDR2 are SGHVS and FQNEAQ. V was clipped by 4 bases and J by 5 bases, with 17 bases between them. The CDR3 reads CASSSRDSSRETQYF. The CDR3 DNA is TGTGCCAGCAGCTCTCGGGATTCTTCTCGGGAGACCCAGTACTTC. The whole variable domain, filled in from reference TRBV7-8 and TRBJ2-5, reads GAGVSQSPRYKVAKRGQDVALRCDPISGHVSLFWYQQALGQGPEFLTYFQNEAQLDKSGLPSDRFFAERPEGSVSTLKIQRTQQEDSAVYLCASSSRDSSRETQYFGPGTRLLVL.

A few counts support this clonotype. The chain uses TRBV6-5 and TRBJ2-3; 7 bases are shared with TRBD2. This CDR3 contains 14 residues. CDR1 and CDR2 (germline): MNHEY, SVGAGI. Trimming at V came to 5 bases and at J to 0 bases, leaving 2 bases not matched to a gene. The CDR3 DNA reads as TGTGCCAGCAGTCGGCGGGGGAGCACAGATACGCAGTATTTT. It codes for CASSRRGSTDTQYF.

This clonotype has a count of ten or more. The chain recombines TRBV7-9 with TRBJ2-4; TRBD1 might be the D (6 bases). Deletions cut 8 bases from V and 4 bases from J, with 9 bases between. The V gene's germline CDR1 is SEHNR and CDR2 FQNEAQ (reference sequence). The CDR3 spans 12 residues. DNA for the CDR3: TGTGCCAGCGGGGGCCCAAAAAACATTCAGTACTTC. As protein: CASGGPKNIQYF.

This clonotype occurred many times. The chain combines TRBV7-6 with TRBJ1-4; maybe TRBD1 (6 bases). Germline lookup yields CDR1 SGHVS and CDR2 FNYEAQ. With 5 bases removed from V and 5 bases from J, the gap between germline ends came to 12 bases. There are 14 residues in the CDR3. CDR3 loop: CASSTGTKNEKLFF. The CDR3 bases are TGTGCCAGCAGCACTGGGACAAAGAATGAAAAACTGTTTTTT.

In this sample, this clonotype turned up many times. The V and J genes are TRBV29-1 and TRBJ2-5; D might be TRBD2 (6 bases). Germline values: CDR1 SQVTM, CDR2 ANQGSEA. The CDR3 totals 13 residues. The V gene lost 1 base and the J gene lost 5 bases, with 11 bases spanning the gap. The CDR3 DNA follows: TGCAGCGTTGAAGGAGCGGGCTTCGAGACCCAGTACTTC. This gives the protein CSVEGAGFETQYF.

The table lists this clonotype with many counts. The genes are TRBV7-6 and TRBJ2-5; TRBD1 is a possible D gene (6 bases). The CDR3 consists of 14 residues. CDR1 SGHVS and CDR2 FNYEAQ come from the germline V gene. V dropped 6 bases and J dropped 2 bases, with 13 bases sitting between them. The CDR3, as DNA: TGTGCCAGCAGAACCGGGACATCTCAAGAGACCCAGTACTTC. It translates to CASRTGTSQETQYF.

This clonotype was recorded many times. J is TRBJ2-1 and V is TRBV18; 7 bases align to TRBD1. Germline lookup yields CDR1 KGHSH and CDR2 LQKENI. CDR3 length equals 14 residues. Trimming took 3 bases from V and 7 from J; bases not matched to a gene: 6. In DNA, the CDR3 is TGTGCCAGCTCACCGAGGACAGGCCAGAATGAGCAGTTCTTC. This gives the protein CASSPRTGQNEQFF.